These 23 T cell receptor beta chains were all obtained from the same sample, sequenced in a study of T cells in Graves' hyperthyroidism and ophthalmopathy. TCR beta CDR3 regions were amplified from RNA transcripts. HTBI primers drove first-round RT-PCR of the TCR CDR3. From the multiplex PCR reads, TCRdb called clonotypes with MiXCR, one entry per CDR3 protein. This table has about 500,000 distinct CDR3 sequences, 16% appearing once. The sequencing input was blood. The receptors derive from a woman aged 25 to 39 with Graves' ophthalmopathy.

This clonotype was counted ten times or more. CDR3 residues: CSARNPTASYNYGYTF. The CDR3 nucleotides read TGCAGTGCTAGAAATCCGACAGCCTCTTACAACTATGGCTACACCTTC. V is TRBV20-1 and J is TRBJ1-2; possibly TRBD1 for D (5 bases). Germline-derived CDR1 and CDR2 are DFQATT and SNEGSKA (reference sequence). The CDR3 totals 16 residues. V was shortened by 2 bases and J by 2 bases, with 18 bases between the two germline ends.

This clonotype occurred many times. CDR3 protein: CASSRTTGLETQYF. The CDR3 coding sequence is TGTGCCAGCAGCCGAACGACAGGGTTGGAGACCCAGTACTTC. The chain is built from TRBV7-8 and TRBJ2-5; 7 nucleotides match TRBD1. Germline V lookup: CDR1 SGHVS, CDR2 FQNEAQ. The CDR3 spans 14 residues. V was pared by 5 bases and J by 5 bases, with 8 bases of the junction left unmatched.

The CDR3 protein is CASSDLAGGPHNEQFF. For the CDR3, the DNA is TGTGCCAGCAGTGACTTAGCGGGAGGGCCCCACAATGAGCAGTTCTTC. This chain joins TRBV6-1 and TRBJ2-1; 11 positions match TRBD2. The V gene end was trimmed by 3 bases and the J gene end by 5 bases; junction bases not matched to a gene: 6. Per germline, CDR1 MNHNS and CDR2 SASEGT. The CDR3 length is 16 residues.

At least ten counts were recorded for this clonotype. This chain joins TRBV20-1 and TRBJ1-1; the D is unclear. Germline V gene sequence: CDR1 DFQATT, CDR2 SNEGSKA (reference sequence). There are 10 residues in the CDR3. The V end was cut by 3 bases, the J end by 9 bases, with 8 bases between. The chain's CDR3 is CSASYVKAFF. The CDR3 region has the DNA TGCAGTGCTAGTTACGTTAAAGCTTTCTTT.

This clonotype was counted between two and nine times. V usage is TRBV7-9 and J usage is TRBJ2-7, with D tentatively TRBD1 or TRBD2 (5 bases each). CDR3 length: 16 amino acids. Germline-derived CDR1 and CDR2 are SEHNR and FQNEAQ (reference sequence). Trimming pared 2 bases from V and 4 bases from J, leaving 18 bases between. The CDR3 coding sequence is TGTGCCAGCAGCTTAACCCCCCAGGAATGGGGGTACGAGCAGTACTTC. It codes for CASSLTPQEWGYEQYF.

This clonotype was counted ten times or more. The V and J genes are TRBV12-3 or TRBV12-4 and TRBJ1-5; D gene unclear. There are 14 residues in the CDR3. Trimming cost V 3 bases and J 4 bases, with 10 bases left between them. For the CDR3, the DNA is TGTGCCAGCAGTTTTGGGTTGGGAAATCAGCCCCAGCATTTT. As protein: CASSFGLGNQPQHF.

This clonotype was recorded at least ten times. The chain employs TRBV27 and TRBJ2-3, with TRBD2 matching 9 bases. The CDR3 covers 18 residues. Germline V gene data show CDR1 as MNHEY and CDR2 as SMNVEV (reference sequence). V dropped 5 bases and J dropped 1; count of bases not matched to a gene: 13. This CDR3 reads CASSPLEAGGGGTDTQYF. Here the CDR3 DNA reads TGTGCCAGCAGTCCCTTGGAAGCGGGAGGTGGGGGCACAGATACGCAGTATTTT.

This clonotype has at least ten counts. The chain uses TRBV27 and TRBJ2-5; 9 positions agree with TRBD1. In germline, CDR1 is MNHEY, CDR2 SMNVEV (reference sequence). J lost 5 bases, V lost 1 base, and 14 bases had no gene match. CDR3 length equals 18 residues. For the CDR3, the DNA is TGTGCCAGCAGTTTATTGGGCTCGGACAGGGGTAAGGGGGAGACCCAGTACTTC. Residues: CASSLLGSDRGKGETQYF.

The gene calls are TRBV16 and TRBJ2-5; unclear D gene. The CDR3 is 15 amino acids. Germline lookup yields CDR1 KGHSY and CDR2 FQNENV. V was pared by 0 bases and J by 2 bases, with 10 bases between. The CDR3 DNA sequence: TGTGCCAGCAGCCAATCGGGCGGAGTACAAGAGACCCAGTACTTC. Its translation is CASSQSGGVQETQYF.

This clonotype was observed many times. The V and J genes are TRBV5-6 and TRBJ1-1; D uncertain. CDR1 and CDR2 from the germline V gene are SGHDT and YYEEEE. Trimming removed 0 bases at V and 3 bases at J, with 9 bases between. The CDR3 has 14 amino acids. CDR3 in amino acids: CASSLGRGDTEAFF. CDR3 DNA: TGTGCCAGCAGCTTGGGTCGCGGGGACACTGAAGCTTTCTTT.

This clonotype was seen more than once but under ten times. The chain carries TRBV29-1 and TRBJ1-2; no clear D. V was shortened by 2 bases and J by 0 bases, with 7 bases between the two germline ends. The germline V gene encodes CDR1 SQVTM and CDR2 ANQGSEA. The CDR3 is made up of 13 amino acids. CDR3 nucleotides: TGCAGCGTTGAAACAGAGACTAACTATGGCTACACCTTC. Protein sequence: CSVETETNYGYTF.

This clonotype was recorded at least ten times. CDR3 sequence: CSVVGQFQYNEQFF. As DNA, the CDR3 is TGCAGCGTTGTGGGACAGTTCCAATACAATGAGCAGTTCTTC. This chain connects TRBV29-1 to TRBJ2-1; 7 nucleotides line up with TRBD1. Germline CDR1 SQVTM, CDR2 ANQGSEA. The CDR3 length is 14 residues. The ends lost 4 bases at V and 4 bases at J; junction bases unmatched: 7.

This clonotype was counted many times. The chain recombines TRBV12-3 or TRBV12-4 with TRBJ2-3, with TRBD1 as a possible D gene (8 bases). Trimming shortened V by 3 bases and J by 4 bases, and 14 bases separated the two germline ends. There are 15 residues in the CDR3. The DNA for the CDR3 is TGTGCCAGCAGTTTTAACAGGGGGGGCGCAGATACGCAGTATTTT. It codes for CASSFNRGGADTQYF.

The rearrangement uses TRBV29-1 and TRBJ2-7, with 8 bases fitting TRBD1. The CDR3 covers 14 residues. Germline assignment: CDR1 SQVTM and CDR2 ANQGSEA. Trimming at V came to 2 bases and at J to 5 bases, leaving 8 bases not matched to a gene. The CDR3 reads CSVETRTGTNEQYF. The CDR3 DNA sequence: TGCAGCGTTGAAACCCGGACAGGGACGAACGAGCAGTACTTC.

This clonotype was observed many times. The rearrangement links TRBV4-1 to TRBJ1-1, with D maybe TRBD1 (5 bases). The V gene's germline CDR1 is MGHRA and CDR2 YSYEKL. Trimming took 4 bases from V and 1 from J, leaving 16 bases between them. There are 16 residues in the CDR3. CDR3 DNA sequence: TGCGCCAGCAGCCCTAGACGGGGCGGAGAGAACACTGAAGCTTTCTTT. Its translation: CASSPRRGGENTEAFF.

This clonotype was observed a handful of times. V gene TRBV24-1 combines with J gene TRBJ2-1; D call uncertain. The CDR3 extends over 12 amino acids. Germline-derived CDR1 and CDR2 are KGHDR and SFDVKD. V was trimmed by 3 bases and J by 7 bases, leaving 6 bases between them. CDR3 protein: CATSDIGNEQFF. The CDR3 nucleotides read TGTGCCACCAGTGATATTGGTAATGAGCAGTTCTTC.

In its sample, this clonotype was seen once. The chain carries TRBV5-8 and TRBJ2-1; TRBD2 aligns across 15 bases. The germline gives CDR1 SGHTS, CDR2 YDEGEE. V trimming: 1 base; J trimming: 0 bases; junction bases outside the gene matches: 5. CDR3 length: 19 residues. The CDR3 DNA reads TGTGCCAGCAGCTTGAGGGGACTAGCGGGAGGCCTCTCCTACAATGAGCAGTTCTTC. Translation gives CASSLRGLAGGLSYNEQFF.

This clonotype appeared once. V is TRBV13 and J is TRBJ2-3; 11 positions match TRBD2. Trimming took 4 bases from V and 1 from J; bases not matched to a gene: 4. The CDR3 loop spans 16 amino acids. Looked up from germline, CDR1 is PRHDT and CDR2 is FYEKMQ (reference sequence). The CDR3 sequence is CASSSLTSGGTDTQYF. CDR3 nucleotides: TGTGCCAGCAGCTCACTGACTAGCGGGGGCACAGATACGCAGTATTTT. The full variable domain, with the rest looked up from reference TRBV13 and TRBJ2-3, is AAGVIQSPRHLIKEKRETATLKCYPIPRHDTVYWYQQGPGQDPQFLISFYEKMQSDKGSIPDRFSAQQFSDYHSELNMSSLELGDSALYFCASSSLTSGGTDTQYFGPGTRLTVL.

This clonotype was observed a handful of times. The chain is built from TRBV6-2 or TRBV6-3 and TRBJ2-5, with 7 bases that match TRBD2. The CDR3 runs to 18 residues. J gave up 2 bases and V 3 bases, and 15 bases lay outside the gene matches. Germline CDR1 is MNHEY and CDR2 is SVGEGT. The CDR3 DNA reads as TGTGCCAGCAGTTATAGACTAGCCCAGTCTATTTGGCAAGAGACCCAGTACTTC. Its translation: CASSYRLAQSIWQETQYF.

This clonotype was recorded a few times. V gene TRBV19 combines with J gene TRBJ1-5; 7 nucleotides match TRBD1. This CDR3 is 14 amino acids long. The trim removed 4 bases at V and 4 bases at J, leaving 4 bases unmatched. The germline V gene has CDR1 LNHDA and CDR2 SQIVND (reference sequence). CDR3 in amino acids: CASSKGALNQPQHF. For the CDR3, the DNA is TGTGCCAGTAGTAAGGGGGCACTTAATCAGCCCCAGCATTTT.

This clonotype was observed many times. The chain recombines TRBV6-2 or TRBV6-3 with TRBJ2-7; 10 positions match TRBD2. This CDR3 spans 15 amino acids. From germline, CDR1 is MNHEY and CDR2 SVGEGT. With V trimmed by 6 bases and J by 1 base, 6 bases remained unmatched. CDR3 amino acids: CASRGLAEFSYEQYF. Written as DNA, the CDR3 is TGTGCCAGCAGAGGACTAGCGGAGTTTTCCTACGAGCAGTACTTC.

This clonotype was recorded at least ten times. This sequence joins TRBV20-1 and TRBJ2-7, with TRBD1 matching 7 bases. The germline V gene has CDR1 DFQATT and CDR2 SNEGSKA (reference sequence). This CDR3 spans 15 amino acids. With 0 bases clipped from V and 3 bases from J, the junction kept 8 bases outside the gene matches. The CDR3 sequence is CSARDWGTASYEQYF. The DNA for the CDR3 is TGCAGTGCTAGAGATTGGGGGACAGCGAGCTACGAGCAGTACTTC.

The rearrangement joins TRBV30 to TRBJ1-5; 8 nucleotides align to TRBD1. V gave up 0 bases and J gave up 4 bases; unmatched junction bases: 17. The germline V gene has CDR1 GTSNPN and CDR2 SVGIG (reference sequence). The CDR3 is 19 residues long. This CDR3 reads CAWSVRVTGALKGNQPQHF. The CDR3 DNA reads as TGTGCCTGGAGTGTACGTGTGACAGGGGCCCTCAAAGGTAATCAGCCCCAGCATTTT.